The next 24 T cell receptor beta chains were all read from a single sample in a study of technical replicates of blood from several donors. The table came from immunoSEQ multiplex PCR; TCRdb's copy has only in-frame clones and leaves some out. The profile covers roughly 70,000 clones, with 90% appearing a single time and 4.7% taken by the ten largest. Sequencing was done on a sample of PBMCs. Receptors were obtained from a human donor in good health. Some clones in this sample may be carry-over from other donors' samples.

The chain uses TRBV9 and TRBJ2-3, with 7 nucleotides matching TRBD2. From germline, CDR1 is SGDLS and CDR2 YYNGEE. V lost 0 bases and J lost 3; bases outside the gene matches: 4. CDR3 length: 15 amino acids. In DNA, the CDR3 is TGTGCCAGCAGCGTAGGTCTAGCGGTTACAGATACGCAGTATTTT. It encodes CASSVGLAVTDTQYF. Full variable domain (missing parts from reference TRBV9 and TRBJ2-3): DSGVTQTPKHLITATGQRVTLRCSPRSGDLSVYWYQQSLDQGLQFLIQYYNGEERAKGNILERFSAQQFPDLHSELNLSSLELGDSALYFCASSVGLAVTDTQYFGPGTRLTVL.

The CDR3, as DNA: TGTGCCAGCAGCTTGGTGAGACAGGGTCCCGGGGAGCTGTTTTTT. Amino acid sequence: CASSLVRQGPGELFF. V is TRBV5-6 and J is TRBJ2-2, with TRBD1 matching 7 bases. CDR3 length: 15 amino acids. Germline V gene sequence: CDR1 SGHDT, CDR2 YYEEEE. V shed 0 bases, J shed 6 bases, and the junction held 5 bases outside the gene matches.

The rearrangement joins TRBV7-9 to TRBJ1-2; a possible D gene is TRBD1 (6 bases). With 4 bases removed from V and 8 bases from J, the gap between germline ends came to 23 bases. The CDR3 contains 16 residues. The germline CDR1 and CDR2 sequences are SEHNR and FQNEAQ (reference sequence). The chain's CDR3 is CASSSFTGPLVQGYTF. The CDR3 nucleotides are TGTGCCAGCAGCTCCTTTACAGGGCCCCTGGTTCAGGGCTACACCTTC.

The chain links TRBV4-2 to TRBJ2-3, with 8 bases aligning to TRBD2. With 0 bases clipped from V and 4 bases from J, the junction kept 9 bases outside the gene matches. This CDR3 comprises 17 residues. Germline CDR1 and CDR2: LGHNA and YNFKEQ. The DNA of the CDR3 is TGTGCCAGCAGCCAAGATGGTCGGGAGGGCCGCGCAGATACGCAGTATTTT. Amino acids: CASSQDGREGRADTQYF.

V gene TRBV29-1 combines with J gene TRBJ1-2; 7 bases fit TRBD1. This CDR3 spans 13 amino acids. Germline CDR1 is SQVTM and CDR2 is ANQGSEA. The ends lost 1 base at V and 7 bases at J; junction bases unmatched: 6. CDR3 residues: CSVEGDRVGGYTF. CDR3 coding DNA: TGCAGCGTTGAAGGAGACAGGGTAGGTGGCTACACCTTC.

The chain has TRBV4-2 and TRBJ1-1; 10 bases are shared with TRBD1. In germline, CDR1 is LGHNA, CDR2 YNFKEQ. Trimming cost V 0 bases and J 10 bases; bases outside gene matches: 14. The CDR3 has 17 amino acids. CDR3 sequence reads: CASSQEDGGQGTASAFF. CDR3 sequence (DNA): TGTGCCAGCAGCCAAGAGGACGGGGGACAGGGGACGGCGTCAGCTTTCTTT.

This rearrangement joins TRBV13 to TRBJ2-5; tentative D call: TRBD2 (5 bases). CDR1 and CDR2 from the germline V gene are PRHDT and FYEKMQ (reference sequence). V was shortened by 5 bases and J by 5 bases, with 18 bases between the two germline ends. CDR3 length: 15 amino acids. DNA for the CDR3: TGTGCCAGCAGCATCAACTTGGCGGGCGGGGAGACCCAGTACTTC. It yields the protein CASSINLAGGETQYF.

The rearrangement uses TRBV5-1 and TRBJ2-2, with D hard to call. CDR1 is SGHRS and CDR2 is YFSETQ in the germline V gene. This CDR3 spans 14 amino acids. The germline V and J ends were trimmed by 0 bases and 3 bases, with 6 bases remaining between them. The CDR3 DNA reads TGCGCCAGCAGCTTGGTTCAATACACCGGGGAGCTGTTTTTT. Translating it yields CASSLVQYTGELFF.

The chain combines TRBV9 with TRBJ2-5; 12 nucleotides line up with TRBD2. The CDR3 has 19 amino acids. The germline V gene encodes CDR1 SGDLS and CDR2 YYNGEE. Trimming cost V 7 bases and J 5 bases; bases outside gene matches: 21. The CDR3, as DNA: TGTGCCAGCGCTACTTCGGGGCTAGCGGGGGGGTTCAAACCGGAGACCCAGTACTTC. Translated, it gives CASATSGLAGGFKPETQYF.

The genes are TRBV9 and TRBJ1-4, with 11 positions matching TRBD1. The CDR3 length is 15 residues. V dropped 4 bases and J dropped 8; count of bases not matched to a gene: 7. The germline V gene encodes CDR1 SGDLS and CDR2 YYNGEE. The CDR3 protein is CASSPRDRGDEKLFF. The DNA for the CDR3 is TGTGCCAGCAGCCCTCGGGACAGGGGGGACGAAAAACTGTTTTTT.

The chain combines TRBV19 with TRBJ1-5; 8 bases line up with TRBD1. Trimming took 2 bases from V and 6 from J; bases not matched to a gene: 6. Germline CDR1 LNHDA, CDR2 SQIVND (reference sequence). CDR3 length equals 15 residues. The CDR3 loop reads CASSILTGVFQPQHF. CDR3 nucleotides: TGTGCCAGTAGTATATTGACAGGGGTATTTCAGCCCCAGCATTTT.

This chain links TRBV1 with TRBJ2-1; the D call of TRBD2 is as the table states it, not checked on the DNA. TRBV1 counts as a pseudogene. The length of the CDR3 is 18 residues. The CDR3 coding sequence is TGCACCAGCAGCCAAGATTCCAGGGCTAGCGGAAACTACAATGAGCAGTTCTTC. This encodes CTSSQDSRASGNYNEQFF.

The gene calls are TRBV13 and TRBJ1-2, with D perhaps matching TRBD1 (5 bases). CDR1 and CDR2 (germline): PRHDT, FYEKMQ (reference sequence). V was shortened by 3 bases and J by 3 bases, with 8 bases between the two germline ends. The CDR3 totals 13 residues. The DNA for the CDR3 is TGTGCCAGCAGCTTGGGCAGGGACTATGGCTACACCTTC. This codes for CASSLGRDYGYTF.

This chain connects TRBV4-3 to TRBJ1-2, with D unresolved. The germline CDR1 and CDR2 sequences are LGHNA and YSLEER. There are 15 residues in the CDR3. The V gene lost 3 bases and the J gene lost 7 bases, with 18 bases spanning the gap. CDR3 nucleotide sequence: TGCGCCAGCAGCCAGGAGGGAATACGAGTAGGTGGCTACACCTTC. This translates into CASSQEGIRVGGYTF.

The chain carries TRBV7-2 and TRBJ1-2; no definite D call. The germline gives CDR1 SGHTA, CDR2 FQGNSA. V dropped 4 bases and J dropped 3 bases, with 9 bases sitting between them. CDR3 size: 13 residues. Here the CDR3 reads CASSSEVDYGYTF. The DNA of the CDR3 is TGTGCCAGCAGCTCAGAGGTTGACTATGGCTACACCTTC.

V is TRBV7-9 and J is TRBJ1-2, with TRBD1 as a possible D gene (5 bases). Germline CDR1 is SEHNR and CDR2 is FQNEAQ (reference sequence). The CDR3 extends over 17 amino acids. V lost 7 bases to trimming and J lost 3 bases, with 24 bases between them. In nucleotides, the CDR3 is TGTGCCAGCACCAGTACGCAGGGAAGGCCTGACGACTATGGCTACACCTTC. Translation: CASTSTQGRPDDYGYTF.

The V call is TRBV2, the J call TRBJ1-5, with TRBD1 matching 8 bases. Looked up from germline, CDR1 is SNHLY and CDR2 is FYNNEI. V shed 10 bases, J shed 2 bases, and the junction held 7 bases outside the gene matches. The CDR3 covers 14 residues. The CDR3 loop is CATASDRGNQPQHF. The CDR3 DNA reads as TGTGCCACTGCTTCGGACAGGGGCAATCAGCCCCAGCATTTT.

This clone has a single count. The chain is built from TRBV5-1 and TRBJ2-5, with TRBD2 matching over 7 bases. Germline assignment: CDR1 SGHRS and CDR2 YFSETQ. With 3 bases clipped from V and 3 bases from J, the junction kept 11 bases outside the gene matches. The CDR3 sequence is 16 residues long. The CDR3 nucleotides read TGCGCCAGCAGCTCGCAAATACTAGCGAATAAAGAGACCCAGTACTTC. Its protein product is CASSSQILANKETQYF.

This chain's CDR3 is CASRQIRSGGNTGELFF. Written as DNA, the CDR3 is TGCGCCAGCCGTCAGATCCGTAGCGGGGGGAACACCGGGGAGCTGTTTTTT. The chain combines TRBV5-1 with TRBJ2-2, with 9 bases identical to TRBD2. With 7 bases clipped from V and 1 base from J, the junction kept 11 bases outside the gene matches. This CDR3 spans 17 amino acids. The V gene's germline CDR1 is SGHRS and CDR2 YFSETQ.

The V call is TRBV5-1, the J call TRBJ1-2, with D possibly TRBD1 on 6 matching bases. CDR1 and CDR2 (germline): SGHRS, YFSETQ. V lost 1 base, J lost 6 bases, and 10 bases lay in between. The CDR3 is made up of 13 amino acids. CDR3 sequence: CASSLRGSHGYTF. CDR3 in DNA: TGCGCCAGCAGCTTGAGGGGGAGTCATGGCTACACCTTC.

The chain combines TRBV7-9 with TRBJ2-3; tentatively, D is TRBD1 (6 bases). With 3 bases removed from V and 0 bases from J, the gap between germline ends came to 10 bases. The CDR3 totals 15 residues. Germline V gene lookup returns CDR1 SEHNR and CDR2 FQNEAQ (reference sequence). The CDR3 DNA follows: TGTGCCAGCAGCTTTTGGCAGGGGAGCACAGATACGCAGTATTTT. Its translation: CASSFWQGSTDTQYF. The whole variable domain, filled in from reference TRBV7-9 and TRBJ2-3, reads DTGVSQNPRHKITKRGQNVTFRCDPISEHNRLYWYRQTLGQGPEFLTYFQNEAQLEKSRLLSDRFSAERPKGSFSTLEIQRTEQGDSAMYLCASSFWQGSTDTQYFGPGTRLTVL.

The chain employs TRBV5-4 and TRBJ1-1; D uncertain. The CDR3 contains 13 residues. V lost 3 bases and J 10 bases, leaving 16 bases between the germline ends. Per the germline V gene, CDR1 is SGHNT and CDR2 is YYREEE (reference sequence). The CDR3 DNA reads TGTGCCAGCAGCTCAGAAATCCTCTCCATAGCTTTCTTT. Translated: CASSSEILSIAFF.

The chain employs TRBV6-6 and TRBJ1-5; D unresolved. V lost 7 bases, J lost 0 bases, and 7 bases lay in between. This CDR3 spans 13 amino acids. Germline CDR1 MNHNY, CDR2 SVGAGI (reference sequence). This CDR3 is CASKEYSNQPQHF. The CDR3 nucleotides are TGTGCCAGCAAAGAGTATAGCAATCAGCCCCAGCATTTT.

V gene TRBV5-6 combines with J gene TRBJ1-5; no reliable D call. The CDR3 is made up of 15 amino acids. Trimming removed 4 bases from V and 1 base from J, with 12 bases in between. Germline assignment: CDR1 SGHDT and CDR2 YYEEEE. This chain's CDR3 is CASSRLGVSNQPQHF. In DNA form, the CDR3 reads TGTGCCAGCAGCCGTCTCGGGGTGAGCAATCAGCCCCAGCATTTT.